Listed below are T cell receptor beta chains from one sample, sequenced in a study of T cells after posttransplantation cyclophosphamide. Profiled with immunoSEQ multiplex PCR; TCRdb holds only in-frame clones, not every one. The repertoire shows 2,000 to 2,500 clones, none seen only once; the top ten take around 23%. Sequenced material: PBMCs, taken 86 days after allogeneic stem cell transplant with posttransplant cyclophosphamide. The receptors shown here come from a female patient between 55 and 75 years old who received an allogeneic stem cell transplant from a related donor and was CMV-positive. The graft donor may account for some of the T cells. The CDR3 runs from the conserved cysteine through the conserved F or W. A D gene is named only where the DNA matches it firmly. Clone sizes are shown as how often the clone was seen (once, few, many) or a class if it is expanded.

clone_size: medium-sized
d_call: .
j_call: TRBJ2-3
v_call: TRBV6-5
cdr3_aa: CASSQAGASTDTQYF
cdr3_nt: TGTGCCAGCAGCCAAGCAGGGGCCAGCACAGATACGCAGTATTTT

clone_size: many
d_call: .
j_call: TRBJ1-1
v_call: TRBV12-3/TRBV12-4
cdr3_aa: CASSPRTLNTEAFF
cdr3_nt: TGTGCCAGCAGTCCTCGGACACTTAACACTGAAGCTTTCTTT

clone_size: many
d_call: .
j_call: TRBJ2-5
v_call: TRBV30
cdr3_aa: CAWSAVSKTQYF
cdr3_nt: TGTGCCTGGAGTGCTGTTAGCAAGACCCAGTACTTC

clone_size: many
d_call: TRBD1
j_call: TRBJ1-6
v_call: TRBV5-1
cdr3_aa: CASSVGQGTSPLHF
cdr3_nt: TGCGCCAGCAGCGTAGGACAGGGGACTTCACCCCTCCACTTT

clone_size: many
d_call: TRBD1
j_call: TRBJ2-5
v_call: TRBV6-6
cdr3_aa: CASSQGAVETQYF
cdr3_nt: TGTGCCAGCAGTCAGGGGGCGGTGGAGACCCAGTACTTC

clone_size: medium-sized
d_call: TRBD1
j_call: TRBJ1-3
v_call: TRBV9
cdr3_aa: CASSPRRTGPSSGNTIYF
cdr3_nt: TGTGCCAGCAGCCCCCGCCGGACAGGCCCTTCCTCTGGAAACACCATATATTTT

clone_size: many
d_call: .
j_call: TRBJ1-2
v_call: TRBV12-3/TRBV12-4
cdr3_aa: CASSSGVGGYTF
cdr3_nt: TGTGCCAGCAGTTCCGGGGTAGGTGGCTACACCTTC

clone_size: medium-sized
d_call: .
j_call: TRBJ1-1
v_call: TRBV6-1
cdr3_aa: CASSEDGGAFF
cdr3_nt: TGTGCCAGCAGTGAAGACGGGGGAGCTTTCTTT

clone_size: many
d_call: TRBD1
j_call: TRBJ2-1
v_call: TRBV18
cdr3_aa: CASSARDRVYNEQFF
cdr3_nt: TGTGCCAGCTCGGCCCGGGACAGAGTCTACAATGAGCAGTTCTTC

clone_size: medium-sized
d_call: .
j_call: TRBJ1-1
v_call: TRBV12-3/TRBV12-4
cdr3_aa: CASLKRNTEAFF
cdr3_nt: TGTGCCAGCCTGAAGCGGAACACTGAAGCTTTCTTT

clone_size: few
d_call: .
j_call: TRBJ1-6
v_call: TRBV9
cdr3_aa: CASSVGPGNNSPLHF
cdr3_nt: TGTGCCAGCAGCGTAGGACCAGGGAATAATTCACCCCTCCACTTT